These 13 T cell receptor beta chains were sequenced from one sample in a study of OX40 agonist ivuxolimab in advanced cancers. Produced via immunoSEQ multiplex PCR; TCRdb's table is partial and in-frame only. The table has about 120,000 clones, approximately 90% seen once. The sample in question was CD4+ or CD8+ T cells sorted from blood, obtained in a trial of the OX40 agonist ivuxolimab. The receptors here all came from an adult with an advanced solid tumor such as melanoma, head and neck, liver or kidney cancer.

CDR3 DNA sequence: TGTGCTAGTGGTTTAGGACAGGCGGCGACCCAGTACTTC. Amino acid sequence: CASGLGQAATQYF. The V gene is TRBV12-5, the J gene TRBJ2-5; 7 positions agree with TRBD1. J was trimmed by 7 bases and V by 3 bases; bases with no gene match: 5. Per the germline V gene, CDR1 is LGHNT and CDR2 is FRNRAP. The CDR3 contains 13 residues. Using reference TRBV12-5 and TRBJ2-5 for the parts outside the CDR3, the full variable domain is DARVTQTPRHKVTEMGQEVTMRCQPILGHNTVFWYRQTMMQGLELLAYFRNRAPLDDSGMPKDRFSAEMPDATLATLKIQPSEPRDSAVYFCASGLGQAATQYFGPGTRLLVL.

This CDR3 reads CASSSGLAGEETQYF. In DNA form, the CDR3 reads TGCGCCAGCAGCTCCGGACTAGCGGGGGAAGAGACCCAGTACTTC. The rearrangement uses TRBV10-1 and TRBJ2-5; 13 bases match TRBD2. The CDR3 has 15 amino acids. Germline CDR1 and CDR2: WNHNN and SYGVQD (reference sequence). V gave up 6 bases and J gave up 3 bases; unmatched junction bases: 4.

The rearrangement uses TRBV6-5 and TRBJ1-5; no reliable D call. V was cut by 1 base and J by 2 bases, with 3 bases left in between. CDR3 length: 13 residues. The germline V gene encodes CDR1 MNHEY and CDR2 SVGAGI. This CDR3 is CASSYYGNQPQHF. As DNA, the CDR3 is TGTGCCAGCAGTTACTACGGCAATCAGCCCCAGCATTTT.

This chain uses TRBV7-9 with TRBJ2-1; D might be TRBD2 (5 bases). The V end lost 2 bases, the J end lost 0 bases, and 11 bases lay between the germline ends. Germline-derived CDR1 and CDR2 are SEHNR and FQNEAQ (reference sequence). The CDR3 has 16 residues. The CDR3 nucleotides read TGTGCCAGCAGCTTATACCGGACTTACTCCTACAATGAGCAGTTCTTC. As protein: CASSLYRTYSYNEQFF.

The chain has TRBV27 and TRBJ1-4, with D uncertain. There are 15 residues in the CDR3. The germline V gene has CDR1 MNHEY and CDR2 SMNVEV (reference sequence). Trimming took 4 bases from V and 6 from J, leaving 15 bases between them. Here the CDR3 DNA reads TGTGCCAGCAGTTCATTGGGAGCGGGCGATGAAAAACTGTTTTTT. As protein: CASSSLGAGDEKLFF.

This clone came up once. The chain carries TRBV28 and TRBJ2-5; tentatively, D is TRBD1 or TRBD2 (6 bases each). Per the germline V gene, CDR1 is MDHEN and CDR2 is SYDVKM. This CDR3 region has 18 residues. Trimming removed 5 bases from V and 4 bases from J, with 26 bases in between. This CDR3 is CASSNSPGLGAVGETQYF. In DNA form, the CDR3 reads TGTGCCAGCAGTAACTCCCCGGGACTGGGGGCGGTCGGAGAGACCCAGTACTTC.

The chain joins TRBV6-6 to TRBJ2-7; TRBD2 matches 14 bases. The CDR3 has 14 residues. The germline V gene encodes CDR1 MNHNY and CDR2 SVGAGI (reference sequence). The V gene end was trimmed by 6 bases and the J gene end by 4 bases; junction bases not matched to a gene: 2. The DNA of the CDR3 is TGTGCCAGCAGCGGGACTAGCGGGGGTTACGAGCAGTACTTC. Translating it yields CASSGTSGGYEQYF.

The rearrangement links TRBV11-2 to TRBJ2-2, with TRBD1 as a possible D gene (5 bases). The germline V and J ends were trimmed by 1 base and 5 bases, with 14 bases remaining between them. The germline V gene encodes CDR1 SGHAT and CDR2 FQNNGV. This CDR3 comprises 16 residues. CDR3 sequence reads: CASSLARVLRTGELFF. The CDR3 DNA reads TGTGCCAGCAGCTTAGCCAGGGTCTTGCGGACCGGGGAGCTGTTTTTT. Using reference TRBV11-2 and TRBJ2-2 for the parts outside the CDR3, the full variable domain is EAGVAQSPRYKIIEKRQSVAFWCNPISGHATLYWYQQILGQGPKLLIQFQNNGVVDDSQLPKDRFSAERLKGVDSTLKIQPAKLEDSAVYLCASSLARVLRTGELFFGEGSRLTVL.

V usage is TRBV6-5 and J usage is TRBJ1-6, with 9 bases matching TRBD1. The J segment lost 9 bases and the V segment lost 1 base, leaving 4 bases of the junction unmatched. CDR1 is MNHEY and CDR2 is SVGAGI in the germline V gene. This CDR3 comprises 15 residues. The CDR3 sequence is CASSYLGQGRSPLHF. The CDR3 bases are TGTGCCAGCAGTTACTTGGGACAGGGACGTTCACCCCTCCACTTT.

The rearrangement links TRBV5-1 to TRBJ2-1; 8 bases line up with TRBD2. This CDR3 region has 16 residues. V shed 5 bases and J 3 bases; nucleotides not matched to a gene: 10. Germline CDR1 SGHRS, CDR2 YFSETQ. The CDR3 nucleotides read TGCGCCAGCAGTCAGACTAGCGCCACTCTCTACAATGAGCAGTTCTTC. Its protein is CASSQTSATLYNEQFF.

The chain carries TRBV10-2 and TRBJ2-1, with unresolved D. The CDR3 length is 13 residues. Germline V gene lookup returns CDR1 WSHSY and CDR2 SAAADI. V lost 2 bases to trimming and J lost 4 bases, with 6 bases between them. CDR3 loop: CASSEIAYNEQFF. The CDR3 coding sequence is TGCGCCAGCAGTGAGATCGCGTACAATGAGCAGTTCTTC.

This clone appeared a single time. The chain uses TRBV15 and TRBJ2-3; D is possibly TRBD1 (5 bases). V shed 1 base and J shed 1 base, with 12 bases lying between them. The CDR3 sequence is 16 residues long. Per germline, CDR1 LNHNV and CDR2 YYDKDF (reference sequence). The CDR3 sequence: CATSRARTGGTDTQYF. In nucleotides, the CDR3 is TGTGCCACCAGCAGAGCTAGAACAGGAGGCACAGATACGCAGTATTTT.

J is TRBJ2-1 and V is TRBV5-1, with a possible D match to TRBD1 (6 bases). V was clipped by 0 bases and J by 9 bases, with 16 bases between them. The germline gives CDR1 SGHRS, CDR2 YFSETQ. CDR3 size: 15 residues. CDR3: CASSLGPAGASEQFF. In DNA, the CDR3 is TGCGCCAGCAGCTTGGGCCCGGCAGGGGCCAGTGAGCAGTTCTTC.